The source of this T cell receptor beta chain is a study of HIV-infected children after antiretroviral therapy interruption. Turning to the study itself: Children had CD4+ above 500, viral load below 50 copies/ml, either treatment arm. Interruption-arm sampling covered weeks 0, 12, interruption end (24 or 48), and about 3 years post-study. Findings of the study overall: Naive CD4+ Gini coefficient rose by interruption end, suggesting clonal expansion. Minor non-naive CD45RA+ populations, like EMRA or stem memory, might contaminate naive sorts.

A 3' RACE protocol on RNA, with unique molecular identifiers, produced the TCR library. TCRdb used MiXCR to reprocess the 3' RACE reads, holding one entry per CDR3 protein. Of about 89,000 distinct CDR3 sequences listed, about 6.3% are singletons. Regarding treatment: PENTA 11 planned treatment interruption arm or continuous ART arm. This clonotype came up a few times. Antigen specificity is unknown. Per the germline V gene, CDR1 is ENHRY and CDR2 is SYGVKD. V lost 4 bases, J lost 0 bases, and 13 bases lay in between. The CDR3 extends over 15 amino acids. The rearrangement uses TRBV10-3 and TRBJ2-7; a weak D match, TRBD1 (7 bases). The sequence came from a pool of human donors with HIV. The sequencing here drew on CD45RA+ CD4+ T cells from PBMCs, pooled from several time points, taken from a donor given antiretroviral therapy, either interrupted or continuous. Subset noted: naive CD4+ CD45RA+ CD45RO- T cells. The CDR3 bases are TGTGCCATCAGTGGGGCAGGGGGGAGCTCCTACGAGCAGTACTTC. Translated: CAISGAGGSSYEQYF.